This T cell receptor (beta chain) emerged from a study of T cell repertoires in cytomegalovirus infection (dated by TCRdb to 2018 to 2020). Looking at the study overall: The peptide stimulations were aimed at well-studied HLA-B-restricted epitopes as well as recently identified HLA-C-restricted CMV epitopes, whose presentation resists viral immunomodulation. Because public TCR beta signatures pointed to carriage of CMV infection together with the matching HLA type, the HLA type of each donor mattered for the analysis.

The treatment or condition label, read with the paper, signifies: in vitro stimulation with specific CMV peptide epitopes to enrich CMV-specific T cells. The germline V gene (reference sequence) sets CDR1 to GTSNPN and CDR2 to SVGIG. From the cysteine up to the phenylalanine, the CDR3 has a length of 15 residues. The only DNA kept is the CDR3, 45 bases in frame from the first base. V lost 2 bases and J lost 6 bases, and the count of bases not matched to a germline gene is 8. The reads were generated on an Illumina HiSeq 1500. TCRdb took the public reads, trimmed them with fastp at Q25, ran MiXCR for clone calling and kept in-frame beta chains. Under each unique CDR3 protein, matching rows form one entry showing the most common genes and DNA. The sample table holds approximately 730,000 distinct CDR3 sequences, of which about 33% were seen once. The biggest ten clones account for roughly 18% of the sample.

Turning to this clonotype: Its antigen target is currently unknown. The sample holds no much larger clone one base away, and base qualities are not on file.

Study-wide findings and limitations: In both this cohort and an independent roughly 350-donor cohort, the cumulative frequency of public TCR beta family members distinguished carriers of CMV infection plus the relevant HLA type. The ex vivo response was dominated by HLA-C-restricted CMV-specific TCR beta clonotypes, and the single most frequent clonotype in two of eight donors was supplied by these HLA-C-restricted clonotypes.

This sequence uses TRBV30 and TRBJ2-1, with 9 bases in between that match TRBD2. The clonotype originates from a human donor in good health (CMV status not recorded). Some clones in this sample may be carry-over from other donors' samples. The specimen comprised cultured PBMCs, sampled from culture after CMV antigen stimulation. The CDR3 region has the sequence CAWSILAGPINEQFF. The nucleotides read TGTGCCTGGAGTATCCTAGCGGGACCAATCAATGAGCAGTTCTTC.